This T cell receptor beta chain was identified during a study of OX40 agonist ivuxolimab in advanced cancers. At the level of the study: Patients were dosed with the agonistic anti-OX40 (CD134) antibody ivuxolimab.

Generated by immunoSEQ multiplex PCR, the TCRdb table keeps only in-frame clones and is missing some. Among about 63,000 clones, 90% to 95% were seen once, and the ten largest hold 4.2%. Trimming took off 0 bases at V and 3 bases at J, with 21 bases between the two ends. The CDR3 covers 19 residues. CDR1 LGHNA and CDR2 YNFKEQ come from the germline V gene. The input for sequencing was CD4+ or CD8+ T cells sorted from blood, taken in a trial of the OX40 agonist ivuxolimab. The receptor was derived from an adult with an advanced solid tumor such as melanoma, head and neck, liver or kidney cancer. V is TRBV4-2 and J is TRBJ1-3; D not certain. CDR3 DNA: TGTGCCAGCAGCCAAGATGGGCTAGCCAACCCTGCGTTTGGAAACACCATATATTTT. Translation: CASSQDGLANPAFGNTIYF.